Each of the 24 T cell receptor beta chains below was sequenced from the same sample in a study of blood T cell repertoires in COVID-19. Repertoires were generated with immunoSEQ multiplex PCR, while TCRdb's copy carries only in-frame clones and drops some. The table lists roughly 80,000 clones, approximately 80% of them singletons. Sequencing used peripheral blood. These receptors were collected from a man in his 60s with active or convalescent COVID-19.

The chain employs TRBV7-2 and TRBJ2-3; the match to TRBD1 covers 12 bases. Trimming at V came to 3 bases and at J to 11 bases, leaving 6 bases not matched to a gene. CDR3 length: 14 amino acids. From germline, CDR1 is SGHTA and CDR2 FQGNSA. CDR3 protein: CASSLGQGARVQYF. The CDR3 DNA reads TGTGCCAGCAGCTTGGGACAGGGGGCAAGGGTGCAGTATTTT.

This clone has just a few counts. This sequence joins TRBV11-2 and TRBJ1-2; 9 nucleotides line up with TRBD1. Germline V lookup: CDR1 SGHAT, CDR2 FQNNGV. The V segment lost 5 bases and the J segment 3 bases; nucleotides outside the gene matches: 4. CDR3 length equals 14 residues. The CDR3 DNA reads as TGTGCCAGCAGCAGAAGGACAGGGGACTATGGCTACACCTTC. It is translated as CASSRRTGDYGYTF.

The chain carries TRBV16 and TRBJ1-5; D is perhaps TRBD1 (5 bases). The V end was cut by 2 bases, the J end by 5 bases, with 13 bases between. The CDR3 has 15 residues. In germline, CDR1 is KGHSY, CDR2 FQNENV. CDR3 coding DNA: TGTGCCAGCAGCCAACTAGGGACTGCGGATCAGCCCCAGCATTTT. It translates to CASSQLGTADQPQHF. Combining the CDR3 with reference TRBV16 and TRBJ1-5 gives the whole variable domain GEEVAQTPKHLVRGEGQKAKLYCAPIKGHSYVFWYQQVLKNEFKFLISFQNENVFDETGMPKERFSAKCLPNSPCSLEIQATKLEDSAVYFCASSQLGTADQPQHFGDGTRLSIL.

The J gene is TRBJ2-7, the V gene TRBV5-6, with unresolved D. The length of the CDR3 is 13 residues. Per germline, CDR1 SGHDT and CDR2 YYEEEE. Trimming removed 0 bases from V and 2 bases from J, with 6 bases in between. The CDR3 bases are TGTGCCAGCAGCTTGGTGGCAGCCTACGAGCAGTACTTC. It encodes CASSLVAAYEQYF.

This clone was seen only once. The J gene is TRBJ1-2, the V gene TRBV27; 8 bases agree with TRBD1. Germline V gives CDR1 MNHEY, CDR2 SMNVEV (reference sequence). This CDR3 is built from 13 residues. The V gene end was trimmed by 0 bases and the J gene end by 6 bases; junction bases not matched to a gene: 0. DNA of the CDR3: TGTGCCAGCAGTTTATCGACAGGGGATGGCTACACCTTC. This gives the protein CASSLSTGDGYTF.

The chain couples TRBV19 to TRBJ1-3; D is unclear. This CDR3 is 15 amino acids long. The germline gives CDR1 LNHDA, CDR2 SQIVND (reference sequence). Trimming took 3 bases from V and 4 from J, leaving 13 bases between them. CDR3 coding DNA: TGTGCCAGTAGTATTTCAGGAACCCAAGGAAACACCATATATTTT. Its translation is CASSISGTQGNTIYF.

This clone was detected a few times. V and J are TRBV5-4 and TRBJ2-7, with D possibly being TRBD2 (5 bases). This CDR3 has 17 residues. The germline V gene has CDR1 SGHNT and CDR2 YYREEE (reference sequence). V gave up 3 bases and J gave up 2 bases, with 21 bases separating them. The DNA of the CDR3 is TGTGCCAGCAGCTCATTCCCGGGTGGCGGGCCGACCTACGAGCAGTACTTC. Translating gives CASSSFPGGGPTYEQYF.

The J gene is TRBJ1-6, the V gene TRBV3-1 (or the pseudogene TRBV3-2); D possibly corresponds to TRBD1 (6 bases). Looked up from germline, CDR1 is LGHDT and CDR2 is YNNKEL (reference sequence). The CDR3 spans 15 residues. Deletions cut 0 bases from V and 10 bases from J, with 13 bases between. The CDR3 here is CASSQDWGLGSPLHF. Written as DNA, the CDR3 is TGTGCCAGCAGCCAAGATTGGGGGCTGGGGTCACCCCTCCACTTT.

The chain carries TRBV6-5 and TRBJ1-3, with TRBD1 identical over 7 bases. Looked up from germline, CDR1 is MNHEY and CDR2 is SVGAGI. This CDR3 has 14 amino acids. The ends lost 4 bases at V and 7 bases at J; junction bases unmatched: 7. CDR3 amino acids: CASSSRQGGNTIYF. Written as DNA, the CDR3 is TGTGCCAGCAGTTCCAGACAGGGAGGCAACACCATATATTTT.

CDR3 coding DNA: TGTGCCAGCAGCCAGGACAGGAAGGCAGATACGCAGTATTTT. As protein: CASSQDRKADTQYF. The rearrangement joins TRBV7-3 to TRBJ2-3; 7 bases are shared with TRBD1. The germline V gene has CDR1 SGHTA and CDR2 FQGTGA. The ends lost 5 bases at V and 4 bases at J; junction bases unmatched: 6. The CDR3 extends over 14 amino acids.

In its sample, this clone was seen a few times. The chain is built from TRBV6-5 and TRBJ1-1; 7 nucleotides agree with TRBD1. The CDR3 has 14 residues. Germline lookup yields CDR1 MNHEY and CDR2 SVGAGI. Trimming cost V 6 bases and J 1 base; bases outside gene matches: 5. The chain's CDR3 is CASSRAGGNTEAFF. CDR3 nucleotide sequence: TGTGCCAGCAGCCGTGCAGGGGGGAACACTGAAGCTTTCTTT.

This CDR3 reads CASSPNSYNEKLFF. Written as DNA, the CDR3 is TGTGCCAGCAGCCCCAACAGTTATAATGAAAAACTGTTTTTT. This chain joins TRBV11-2 and TRBJ1-4; D remains unclear. Germline CDR1 SGHAT, CDR2 FQNNGV. Trimming removed 5 bases from V and 4 bases from J, with 11 bases in between. CDR3 size: 14 residues.

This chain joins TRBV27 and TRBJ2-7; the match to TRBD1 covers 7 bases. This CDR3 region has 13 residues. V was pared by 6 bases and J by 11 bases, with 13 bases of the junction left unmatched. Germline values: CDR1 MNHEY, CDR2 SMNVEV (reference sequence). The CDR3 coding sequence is TGTGCCAGCAGGCCCTCAGGGGGAATAGAGGAGTACTTC. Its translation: CASRPSGGIEEYF.

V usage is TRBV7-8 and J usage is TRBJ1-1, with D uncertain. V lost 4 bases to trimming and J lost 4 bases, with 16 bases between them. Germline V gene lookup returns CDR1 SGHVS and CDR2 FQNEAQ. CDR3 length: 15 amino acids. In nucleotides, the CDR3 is TGTGCCAGCAGCTCCCTCGACCTAGGAATCACTGAAGCTTTCTTT. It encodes CASSSLDLGITEAFF.

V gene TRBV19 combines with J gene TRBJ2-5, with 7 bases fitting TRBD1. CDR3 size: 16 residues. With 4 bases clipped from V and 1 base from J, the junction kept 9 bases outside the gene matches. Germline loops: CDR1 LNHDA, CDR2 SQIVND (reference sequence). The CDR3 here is CASSNYRGGSQETQYF. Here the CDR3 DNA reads TGTGCCAGTAGTAATTACAGGGGTGGTAGCCAAGAGACCCAGTACTTC.

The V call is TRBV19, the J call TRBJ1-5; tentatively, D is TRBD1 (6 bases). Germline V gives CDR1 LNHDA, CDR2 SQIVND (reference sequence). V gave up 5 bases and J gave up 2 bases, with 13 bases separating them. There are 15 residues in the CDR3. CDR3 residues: CASSLDSPGNQPQHF. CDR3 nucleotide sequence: TGTGCCAGTAGTCTGGACAGCCCTGGCAATCAGCCCCAGCATTTT. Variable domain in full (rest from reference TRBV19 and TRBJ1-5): DGGITQSPKYLFRKEGQNVTLSCEQNLNHDAMYWYRQDPGQGLRLIYYSQIVNDFQKGDIAEGYSVSREKKESFPLTVTSAQKNPTAFYLCASSLDSPGNQPQHFGDGTRLSIL.

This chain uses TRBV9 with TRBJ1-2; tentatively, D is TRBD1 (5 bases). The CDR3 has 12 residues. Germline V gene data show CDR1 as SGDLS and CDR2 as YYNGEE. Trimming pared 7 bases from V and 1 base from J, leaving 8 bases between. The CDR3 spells CASGALNYGYTF. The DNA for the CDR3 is TGTGCCAGCGGGGCGCTTAACTATGGCTACACCTTC.

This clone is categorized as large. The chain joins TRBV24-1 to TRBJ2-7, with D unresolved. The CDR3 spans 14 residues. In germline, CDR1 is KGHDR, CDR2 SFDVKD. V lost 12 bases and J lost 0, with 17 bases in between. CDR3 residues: CASGLAEHSYEQYF. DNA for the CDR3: TGTGCCTCCGGCCTGGCGGAGCACTCCTACGAGCAGTACTTC.

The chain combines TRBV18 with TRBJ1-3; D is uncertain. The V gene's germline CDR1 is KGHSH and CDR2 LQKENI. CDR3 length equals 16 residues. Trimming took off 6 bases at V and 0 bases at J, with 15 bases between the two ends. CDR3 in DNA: TGTGCCAGCTCGCCCGATCCGGGAATCTCTGGAAACACCATATATTTT. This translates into CASSPDPGISGNTIYF. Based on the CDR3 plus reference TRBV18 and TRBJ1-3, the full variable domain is NAGVMQNPRHLVRRRGQEARLRCSPMKGHSHVYWYRQLPEEGLKFMVYLQKENIIDESGMPKERFSAEFPKEGPSILRIQQVVRGDSAAYFCASSPDPGISGNTIYFGEGSWLTVV.

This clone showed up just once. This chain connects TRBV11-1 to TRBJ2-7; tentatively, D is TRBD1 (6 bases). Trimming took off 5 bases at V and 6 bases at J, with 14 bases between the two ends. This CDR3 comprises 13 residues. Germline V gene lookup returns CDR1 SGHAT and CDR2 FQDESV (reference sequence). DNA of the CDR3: TGTGCCAGCAGCGAGAGGGACATTGGCGAGCAGTACTTC. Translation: CASSERDIGEQYF.

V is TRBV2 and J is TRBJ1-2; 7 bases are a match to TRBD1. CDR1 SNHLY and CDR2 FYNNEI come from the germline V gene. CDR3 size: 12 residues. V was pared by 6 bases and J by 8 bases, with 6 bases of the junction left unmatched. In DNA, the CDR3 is TGTGCCAGCAGACAGGGGCTGGAAGGCTACACCTTC. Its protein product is CASRQGLEGYTF.

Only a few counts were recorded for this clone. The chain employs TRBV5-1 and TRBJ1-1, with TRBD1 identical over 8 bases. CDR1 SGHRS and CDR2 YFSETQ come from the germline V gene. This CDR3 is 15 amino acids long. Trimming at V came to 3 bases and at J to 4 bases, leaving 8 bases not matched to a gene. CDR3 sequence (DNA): TGCGCCAGCAGCTCGGCCGGGACAGGAGGCACTGAAGCTTTCTTT. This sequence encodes CASSSAGTGGTEAFF.

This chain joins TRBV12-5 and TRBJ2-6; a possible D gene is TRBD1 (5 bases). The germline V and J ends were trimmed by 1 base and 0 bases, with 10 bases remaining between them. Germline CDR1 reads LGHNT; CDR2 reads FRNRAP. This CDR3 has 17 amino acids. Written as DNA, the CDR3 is TGTGCTAGTGGTTTGGAACAAGGGGCCTCTGGGGCCAACGTCCTGACTTTC. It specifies CASGLEQGASGANVLTF.

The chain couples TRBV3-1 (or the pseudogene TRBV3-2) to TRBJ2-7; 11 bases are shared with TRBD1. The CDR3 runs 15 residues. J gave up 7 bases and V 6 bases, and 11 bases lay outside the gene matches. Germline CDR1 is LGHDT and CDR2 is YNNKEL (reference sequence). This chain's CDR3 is CASSLSGTGGREQYF. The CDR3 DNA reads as TGTGCCAGCAGTCTTTCCGGGACAGGGGGTCGGGAGCAGTACTTC.